This T cell receptor beta chain was identified during a study of early T cells in non-severe SARS-CoV-2 infection. This clonotype was observed a handful of times. TCRdb re-analysed the 5' RACE reads in MiXCR, keeping a single row per CDR3 protein. The table records some 40,000 distinct CDR3 sequences, approximately 4.1% of them present only once. Germline CDR1 MNHEY, CDR2 SMNVEV (reference sequence). The CDR3 is 11 amino acids. Trimming shortened V by 4 bases and J by 4 bases, and 5 bases separated the two germline ends. The source material was whole blood. This clonotype originated in an adult who was a healthcare worker with PCR-confirmed SARS-CoV-2 infection or an uninfected control (not recorded which). The V and J genes are TRBV27 and TRBJ2-7; D is undetermined. The CDR3 nucleotides read TGTGCCAGCAGTTCTAGGTACGAGCAGTACTTC. Protein sequence: CASSSRYEQYF.